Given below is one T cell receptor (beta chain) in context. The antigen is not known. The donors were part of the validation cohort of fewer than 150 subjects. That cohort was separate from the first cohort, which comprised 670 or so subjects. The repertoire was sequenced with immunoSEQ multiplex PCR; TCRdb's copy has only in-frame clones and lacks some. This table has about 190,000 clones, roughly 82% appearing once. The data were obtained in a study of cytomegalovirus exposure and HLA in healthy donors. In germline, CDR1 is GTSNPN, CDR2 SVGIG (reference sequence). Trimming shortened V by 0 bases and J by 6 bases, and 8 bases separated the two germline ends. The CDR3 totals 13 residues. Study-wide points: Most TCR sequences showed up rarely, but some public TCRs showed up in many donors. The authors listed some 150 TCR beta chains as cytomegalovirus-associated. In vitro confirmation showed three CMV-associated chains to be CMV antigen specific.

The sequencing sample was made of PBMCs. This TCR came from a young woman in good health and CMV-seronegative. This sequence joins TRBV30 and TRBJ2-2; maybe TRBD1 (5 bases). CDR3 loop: CAWSVQGAGELFF. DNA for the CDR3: TGTGCCTGGAGTGTCCAGGGCGCCGGGGAGCTGTTTTTT.